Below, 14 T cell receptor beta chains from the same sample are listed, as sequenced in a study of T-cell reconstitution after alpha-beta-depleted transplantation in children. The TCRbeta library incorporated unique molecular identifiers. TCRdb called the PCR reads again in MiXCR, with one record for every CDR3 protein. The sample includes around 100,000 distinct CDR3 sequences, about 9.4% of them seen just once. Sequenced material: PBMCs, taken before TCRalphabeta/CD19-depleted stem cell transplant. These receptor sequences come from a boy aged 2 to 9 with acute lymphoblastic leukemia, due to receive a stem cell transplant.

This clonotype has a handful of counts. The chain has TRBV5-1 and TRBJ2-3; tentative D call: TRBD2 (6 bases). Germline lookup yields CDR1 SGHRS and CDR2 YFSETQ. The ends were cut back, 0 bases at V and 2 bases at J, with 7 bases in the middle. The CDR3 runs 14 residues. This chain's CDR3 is CASSLGGLTDTQYF. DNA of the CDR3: TGCGCCAGCAGCTTGGGGGGACTCACAGATACGCAGTATTTT.

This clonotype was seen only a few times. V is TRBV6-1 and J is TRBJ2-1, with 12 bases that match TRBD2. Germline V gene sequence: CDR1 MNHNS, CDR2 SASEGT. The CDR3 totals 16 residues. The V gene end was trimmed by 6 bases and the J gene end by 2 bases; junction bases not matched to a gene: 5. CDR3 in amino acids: CASSPRTSGTYNEQFF. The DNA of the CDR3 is TGTGCCAGCAGCCCCAGGACTAGCGGGACCTACAATGAGCAGTTCTTC.

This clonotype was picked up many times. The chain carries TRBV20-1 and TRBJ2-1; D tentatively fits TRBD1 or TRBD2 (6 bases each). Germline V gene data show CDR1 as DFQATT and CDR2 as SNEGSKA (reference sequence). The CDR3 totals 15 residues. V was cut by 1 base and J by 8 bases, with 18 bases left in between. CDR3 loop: CSARAGRGRTHEQFF. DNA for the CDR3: TGCAGTGCTAGAGCCGGCCGGGGGCGCACTCATGAGCAGTTCTTC.

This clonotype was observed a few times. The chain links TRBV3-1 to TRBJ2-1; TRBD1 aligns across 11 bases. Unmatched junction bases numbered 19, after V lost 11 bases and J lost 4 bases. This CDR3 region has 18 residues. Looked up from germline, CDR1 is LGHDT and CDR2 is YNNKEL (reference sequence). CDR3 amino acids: CASCQDRGQGDPYNEQFF. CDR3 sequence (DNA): TGTGCCTCCTGCCAAGATAGGGGACAGGGGGACCCTTACAATGAGCAGTTCTTC.

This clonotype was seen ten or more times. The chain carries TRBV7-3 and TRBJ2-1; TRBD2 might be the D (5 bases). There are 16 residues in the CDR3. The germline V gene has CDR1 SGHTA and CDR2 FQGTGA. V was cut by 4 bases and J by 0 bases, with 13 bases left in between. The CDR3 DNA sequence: TGTGCCAGCAGCTCTTTGCCAGCGGCCTCCTACAATGAGCAGTTCTTC. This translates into CASSSLPAASYNEQFF.

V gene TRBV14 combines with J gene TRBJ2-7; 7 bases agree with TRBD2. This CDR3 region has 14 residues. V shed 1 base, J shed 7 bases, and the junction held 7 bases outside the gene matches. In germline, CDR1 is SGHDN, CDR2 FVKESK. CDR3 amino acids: CASSQVAGAIEQYF. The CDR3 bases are TGTGCCAGCAGCCAAGTGGCGGGAGCCATTGAGCAGTACTTC. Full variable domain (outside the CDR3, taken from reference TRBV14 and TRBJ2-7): EAGVTQFPSHSVIEKGQTVTLRCDPISGHDNLYWYRRVMGKEIKFLLHFVKESKQDESGMPNNRFLAERTGGTYSTLKVQPAELEDSGVYFCASSQVAGAIEQYFGPGTRLTVT.

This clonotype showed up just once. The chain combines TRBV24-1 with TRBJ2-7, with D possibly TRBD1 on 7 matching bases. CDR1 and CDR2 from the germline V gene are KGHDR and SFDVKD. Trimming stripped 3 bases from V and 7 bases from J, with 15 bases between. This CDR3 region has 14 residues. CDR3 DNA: TGTGCCACCAGTGATCCCAGGGGGGCTCGGGAGCAGTACTTC. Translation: CATSDPRGAREQYF.

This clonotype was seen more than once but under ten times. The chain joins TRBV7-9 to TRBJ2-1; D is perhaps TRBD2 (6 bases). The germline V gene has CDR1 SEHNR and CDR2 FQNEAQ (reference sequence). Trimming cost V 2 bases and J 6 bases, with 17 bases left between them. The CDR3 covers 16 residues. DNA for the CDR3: TGTGCCAGCAGCTTACCCGGGACTTTGATCCGCAATGAGCAGTTCTTC. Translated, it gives CASSLPGTLIRNEQFF.

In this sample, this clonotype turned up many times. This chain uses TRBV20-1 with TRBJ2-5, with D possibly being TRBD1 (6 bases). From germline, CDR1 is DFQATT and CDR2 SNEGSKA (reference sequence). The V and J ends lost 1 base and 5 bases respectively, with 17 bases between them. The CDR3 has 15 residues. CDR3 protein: CSARVLPQGSETQYF. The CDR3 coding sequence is TGCAGTGCTAGAGTTTTGCCACAGGGAAGTGAGACCCAGTACTTC.

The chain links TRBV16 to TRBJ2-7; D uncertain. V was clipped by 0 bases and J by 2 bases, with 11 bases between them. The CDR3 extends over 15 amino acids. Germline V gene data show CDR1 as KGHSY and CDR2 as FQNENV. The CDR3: CASSQSVGQTYEQYF. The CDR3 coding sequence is TGTGCCAGCAGCCAATCGGTAGGGCAAACCTACGAGCAGTACTTC. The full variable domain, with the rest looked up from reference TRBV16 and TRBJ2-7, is GEEVAQTPKHLVRGEGQKAKLYCAPIKGHSYVFWYQQVLKNEFKFLISFQNENVFDETGMPKERFSAKCLPNSPCSLEIQATKLEDSAVYFCASSQSVGQTYEQYFGPGTRLTVT.

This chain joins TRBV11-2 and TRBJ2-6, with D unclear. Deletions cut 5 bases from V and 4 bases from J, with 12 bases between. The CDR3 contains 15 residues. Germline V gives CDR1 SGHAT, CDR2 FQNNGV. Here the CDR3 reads CASSPSVPGANVLTF. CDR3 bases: TGTGCCAGCAGCCCCTCGGTTCCCGGGGCCAACGTCCTGACTTTC. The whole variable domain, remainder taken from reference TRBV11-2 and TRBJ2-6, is EAGVAQSPRYKIIEKRQSVAFWCNPISGHATLYWYQQILGQGPKLLIQFQNNGVVDDSQLPKDRFSAERLKGVDSTLKIQPAKLEDSAVYLCASSPSVPGANVLTFGAGSRLTVL.

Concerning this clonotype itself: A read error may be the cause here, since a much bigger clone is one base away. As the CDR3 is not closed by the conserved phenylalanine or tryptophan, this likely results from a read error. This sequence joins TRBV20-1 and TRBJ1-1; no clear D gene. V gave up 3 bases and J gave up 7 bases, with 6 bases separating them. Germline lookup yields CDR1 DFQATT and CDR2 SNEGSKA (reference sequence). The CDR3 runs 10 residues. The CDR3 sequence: CSASNVEAFY. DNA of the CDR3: TGCAGTGCTAGTAACGTTGAAGCTTTCTAT.

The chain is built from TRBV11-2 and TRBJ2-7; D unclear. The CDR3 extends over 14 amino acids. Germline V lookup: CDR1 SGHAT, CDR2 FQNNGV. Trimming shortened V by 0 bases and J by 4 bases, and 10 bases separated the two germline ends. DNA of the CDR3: TGTGCCAGCAGCTTAGATATGATTGGGTACGAGCAGTACTTC. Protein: CASSLDMIGYEQYF.

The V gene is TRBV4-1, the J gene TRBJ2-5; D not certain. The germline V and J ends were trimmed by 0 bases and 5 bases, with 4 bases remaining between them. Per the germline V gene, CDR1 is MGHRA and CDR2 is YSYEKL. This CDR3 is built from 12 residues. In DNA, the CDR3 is TGCGCCAGCAGCCAAGAAGGGGAGACCCAGTACTTC. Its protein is CASSQEGETQYF.